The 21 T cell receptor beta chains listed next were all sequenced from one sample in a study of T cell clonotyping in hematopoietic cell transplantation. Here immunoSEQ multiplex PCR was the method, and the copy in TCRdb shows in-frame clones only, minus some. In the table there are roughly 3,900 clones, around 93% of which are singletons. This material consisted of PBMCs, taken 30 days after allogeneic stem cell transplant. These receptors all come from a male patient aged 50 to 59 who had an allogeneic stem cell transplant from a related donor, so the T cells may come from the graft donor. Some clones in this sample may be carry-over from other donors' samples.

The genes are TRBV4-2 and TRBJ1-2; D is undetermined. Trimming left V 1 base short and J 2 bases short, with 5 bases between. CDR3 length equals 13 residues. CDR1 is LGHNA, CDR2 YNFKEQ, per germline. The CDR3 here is CASSQGGNYGYTF. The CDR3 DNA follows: TGTGCCAGCAGCCAAGGGGGAAACTATGGCTACACCTTC.

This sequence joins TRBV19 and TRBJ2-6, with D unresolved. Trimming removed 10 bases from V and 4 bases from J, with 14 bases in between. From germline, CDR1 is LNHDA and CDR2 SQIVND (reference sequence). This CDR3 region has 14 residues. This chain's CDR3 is CATRLWSGANVLTF. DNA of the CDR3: TGTGCCACCCGTCTTTGGTCGGGGGCCAACGTCCTGACTTTC.

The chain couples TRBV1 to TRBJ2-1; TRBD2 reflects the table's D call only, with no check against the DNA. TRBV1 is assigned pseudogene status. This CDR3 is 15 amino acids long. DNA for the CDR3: TGCACCAGCAGCGCACGGGGGGGCGGGTACAATGAGCAGTTCTTC. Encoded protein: CTSSARGGGYNEQFF.

The CDR3 is CASSLGAGDYEQYF. The CDR3 region has the DNA TGTGCCAGCAGCTTGGGAGCAGGGGACTACGAGCAGTACTTC. V usage is TRBV5-5 and J usage is TRBJ2-7, with D possibly being TRBD1 (6 bases). Germline CDR1 reads SGHKS; CDR2 reads YYEKEE (reference sequence). The CDR3 has 14 residues. The ends were cut back, 0 bases at V and 3 bases at J, with 10 bases in the middle.

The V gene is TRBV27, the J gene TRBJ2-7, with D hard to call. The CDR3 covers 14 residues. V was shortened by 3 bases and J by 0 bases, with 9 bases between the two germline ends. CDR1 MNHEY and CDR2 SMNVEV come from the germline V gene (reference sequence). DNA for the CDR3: TGTGCCAGCAGTTTGCACAGCCTCTCCTACGAGCAGTACTTC. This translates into CASSLHSLSYEQYF.

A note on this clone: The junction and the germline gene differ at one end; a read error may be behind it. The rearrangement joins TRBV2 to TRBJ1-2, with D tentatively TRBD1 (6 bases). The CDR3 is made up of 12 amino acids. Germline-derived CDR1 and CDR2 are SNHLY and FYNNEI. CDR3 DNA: TGTGCCAGCAGTGGAATACAGGGAGGCCGGATCTTC. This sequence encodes CASSGIQGGRIF.

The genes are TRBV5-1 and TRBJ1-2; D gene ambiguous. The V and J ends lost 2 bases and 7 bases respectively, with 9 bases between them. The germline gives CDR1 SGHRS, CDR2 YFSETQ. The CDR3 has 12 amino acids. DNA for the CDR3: TGCGCCAGCAGCTTCGAAACGGCTGGCTACACCTTC. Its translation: CASSFETAGYTF. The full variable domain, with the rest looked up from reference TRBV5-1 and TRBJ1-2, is KAGVTQTPRYLIKTRGQQVTLSCSPISGHRSVSWYQQTPGQGLQFLFEYFSETQRNKGNFPGRFSGRQFSNSRSEMNVSTLELGDSALYLCASSFETAGYTFGSGTRLTVV.

The CDR3 loop reads CASSLWQGGNQPQHF. CDR3 DNA: TGTGCCAGCAGCTTGTGGCAGGGAGGCAATCAGCCCCAGCATTTT. The chain combines TRBV5-8 with TRBJ1-5, with D perhaps TRBD1 (5 bases). Germline lookup yields CDR1 SGHTS and CDR2 YDEGEE. The length of the CDR3 is 15 residues. V lost 1 base, J lost 2 bases, and 10 bases lay in between.

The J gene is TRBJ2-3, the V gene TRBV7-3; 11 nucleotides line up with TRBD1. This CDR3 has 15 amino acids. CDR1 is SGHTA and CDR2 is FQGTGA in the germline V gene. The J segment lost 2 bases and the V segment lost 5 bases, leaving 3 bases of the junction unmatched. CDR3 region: CASSPGQGATDTQYF. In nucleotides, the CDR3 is TGTGCCAGCAGCCCCGGACAGGGGGCCACAGATACGCAGTATTTT.

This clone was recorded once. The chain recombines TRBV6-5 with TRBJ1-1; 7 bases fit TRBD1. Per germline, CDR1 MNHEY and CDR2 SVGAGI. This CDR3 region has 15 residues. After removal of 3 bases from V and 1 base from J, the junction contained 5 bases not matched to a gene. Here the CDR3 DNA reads TGTGCCAGCAGTTATCACAGGGGCGGGAACACTGAAGCTTTCTTT. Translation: CASSYHRGGNTEAFF.

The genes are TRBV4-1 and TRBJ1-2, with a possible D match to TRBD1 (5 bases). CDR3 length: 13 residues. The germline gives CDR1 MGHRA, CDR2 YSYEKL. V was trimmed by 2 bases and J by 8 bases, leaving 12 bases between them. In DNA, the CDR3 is TGCGCCAGCAGCCAACGAGAACGGGGCGGCTACACCTTC. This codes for CASSQRERGGYTF.

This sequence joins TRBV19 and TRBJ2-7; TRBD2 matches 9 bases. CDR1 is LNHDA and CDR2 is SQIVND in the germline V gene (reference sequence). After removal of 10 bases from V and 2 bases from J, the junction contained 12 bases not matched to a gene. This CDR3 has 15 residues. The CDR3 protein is CATSLGSGGAYEQYF. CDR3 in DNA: TGTGCCACCTCCCTAGGTAGCGGGGGAGCCTACGAGCAGTACTTC.

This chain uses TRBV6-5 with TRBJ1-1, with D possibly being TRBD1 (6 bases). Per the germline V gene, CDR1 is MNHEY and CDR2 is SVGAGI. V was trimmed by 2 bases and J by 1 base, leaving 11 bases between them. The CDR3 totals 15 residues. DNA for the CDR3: TGTGCCAGCAGTTACGCGGACAGACCGAACACTGAAGCTTTCTTT. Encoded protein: CASSYADRPNTEAFF.

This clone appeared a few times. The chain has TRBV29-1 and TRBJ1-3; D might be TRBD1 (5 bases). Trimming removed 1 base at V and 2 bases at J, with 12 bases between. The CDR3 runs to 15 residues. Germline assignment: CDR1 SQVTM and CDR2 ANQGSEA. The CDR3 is CSVEAGVGTGNTIYF. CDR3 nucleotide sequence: TGCAGCGTTGAAGCGGGGGTAGGGACTGGAAACACCATATATTTT.

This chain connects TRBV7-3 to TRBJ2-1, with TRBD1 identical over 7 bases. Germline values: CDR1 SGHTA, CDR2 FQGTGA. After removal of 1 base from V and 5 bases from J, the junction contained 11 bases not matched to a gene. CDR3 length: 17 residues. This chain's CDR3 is CASSLIGGSTGNNEQFF. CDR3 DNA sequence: TGTGCCAGCAGCTTAATCGGCGGATCGACAGGGAACAATGAGCAGTTCTTC.

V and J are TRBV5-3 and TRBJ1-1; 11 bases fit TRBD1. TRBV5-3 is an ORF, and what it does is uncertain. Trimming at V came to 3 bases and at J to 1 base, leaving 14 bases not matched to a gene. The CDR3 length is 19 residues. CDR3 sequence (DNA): TGTGCCAGAAGCTCATCAGAGGTGGGACAGGGGGACCCGAACACTGAAGCTTTCTTT. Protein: CARSSSEVGQGDPNTEAFF.

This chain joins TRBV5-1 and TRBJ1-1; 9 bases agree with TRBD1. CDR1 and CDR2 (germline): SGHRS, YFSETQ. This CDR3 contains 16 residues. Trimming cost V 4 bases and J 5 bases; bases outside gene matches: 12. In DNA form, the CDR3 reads TGCGCCAGCAGCCAACCTGAACAGGGGACAGGGACTGAAGCTTTCTTT. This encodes CASSQPEQGTGTEAFF. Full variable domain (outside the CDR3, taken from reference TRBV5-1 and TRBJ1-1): KAGVTQTPRYLIKTRGQQVTLSCSPISGHRSVSWYQQTPGQGLQFLFEYFSETQRNKGNFPGRFSGRQFSNSRSEMNVSTLELGDSALYLCASSQPEQGTGTEAFFGQGTRLTVV.

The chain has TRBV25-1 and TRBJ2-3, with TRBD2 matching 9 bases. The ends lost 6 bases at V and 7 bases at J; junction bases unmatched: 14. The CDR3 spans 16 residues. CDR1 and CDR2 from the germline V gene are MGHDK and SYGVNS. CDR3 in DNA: TGTGCCAGCAGAGCTTCGGGCAGCGGGAGGATTAATACGCAGTATTTT. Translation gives CASRASGSGRINTQYF.

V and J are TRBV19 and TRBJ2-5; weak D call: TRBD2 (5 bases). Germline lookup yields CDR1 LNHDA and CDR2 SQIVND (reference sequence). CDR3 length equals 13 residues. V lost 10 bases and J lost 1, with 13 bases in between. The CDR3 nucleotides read TGTGCCACCAGGCGAGGGCTCCAAGAGACCCAGTACTTC. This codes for CATRRGLQETQYF.

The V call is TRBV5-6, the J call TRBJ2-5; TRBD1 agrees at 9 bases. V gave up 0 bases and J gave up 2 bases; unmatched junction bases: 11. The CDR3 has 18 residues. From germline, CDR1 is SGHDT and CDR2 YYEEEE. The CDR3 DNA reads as TGTGCCAGCAGCTTGGCCCCCTGGGGACAGGGACGGCAAGAGACCCAGTACTTC. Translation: CASSLAPWGQGRQETQYF.

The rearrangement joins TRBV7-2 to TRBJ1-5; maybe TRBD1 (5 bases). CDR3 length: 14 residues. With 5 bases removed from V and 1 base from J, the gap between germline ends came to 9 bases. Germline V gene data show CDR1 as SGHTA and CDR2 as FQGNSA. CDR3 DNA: TGTGCCAGCAGCCCGCAGGGAAGCAATCAGCCCCAGCATTTT. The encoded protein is CASSPQGSNQPQHF.